This T cell receptor (beta chain) was found in a study of T-cell reconstitution after alpha-beta-depleted transplantation in children. This clonotype occurred many times. Unique molecular identifiers featured in how the TCRbeta library was prepared. TCRdb re-analysed the PCR reads in MiXCR, keeping a single row per CDR3 protein. Of hundreds of thousands of distinct CDR3 sequences listed, about an eighth are singletons. The TCR originated in a human donor who donated a stem cell graft to a child with Fanconi anemia. The sample was PBMCs, taken from the stem cell graft.

This chain's CDR3 is CASSELLQATGELFF. In nucleotides, the CDR3 is TGTGCCAGCAGCGAACTATTACAGGCCACCGGGGAGCTGTTTTTT. The genes are TRBV12-3 or TRBV12-4 and TRBJ2-2, with D possibly matching TRBD1 (5 bases). The CDR3 consists of 15 residues. With 6 bases removed from V and 4 bases from J, the gap between germline ends came to 15 bases.